This TCR beta chain emerged from a study of blood T cell repertoires in COVID-19. On the study more broadly: The United States, Italy and Spain were the sources of the acute and convalescent COVID-19 samples.

How the authors handled the data: Quantification of nucleated cells was approximated via reference gene primer amplification. Libraries were prepared by immunoSEQ multiplex PCR; TCRdb keeps only in-frame clonotypes and omits some of them. V and J calls and clone size are copied from that table; D and trimming were computed from the DNA. This sample has about 16,000 clones, with about 88% found just once. The J segment lost 4 bases and the V segment lost 4 bases, leaving 5 bases of the junction unmatched. Germline V lookup: CDR1 MNHNY, CDR2 SVGAGI (reference sequence). This CDR3 spans 14 amino acids. The sample taken for sequencing was peripheral blood. V usage is TRBV6-6 and J usage is TRBJ2-7, with 9 bases that match TRBD1. The clonotype comes from an older man with acute or convalescent COVID-19. CDR3 amino acids: CASSSGQGRYEQYF. CDR3 sequence (DNA): TGTGCCAGCAGTTCAGGACAGGGGAGATACGAGCAGTACTTC.